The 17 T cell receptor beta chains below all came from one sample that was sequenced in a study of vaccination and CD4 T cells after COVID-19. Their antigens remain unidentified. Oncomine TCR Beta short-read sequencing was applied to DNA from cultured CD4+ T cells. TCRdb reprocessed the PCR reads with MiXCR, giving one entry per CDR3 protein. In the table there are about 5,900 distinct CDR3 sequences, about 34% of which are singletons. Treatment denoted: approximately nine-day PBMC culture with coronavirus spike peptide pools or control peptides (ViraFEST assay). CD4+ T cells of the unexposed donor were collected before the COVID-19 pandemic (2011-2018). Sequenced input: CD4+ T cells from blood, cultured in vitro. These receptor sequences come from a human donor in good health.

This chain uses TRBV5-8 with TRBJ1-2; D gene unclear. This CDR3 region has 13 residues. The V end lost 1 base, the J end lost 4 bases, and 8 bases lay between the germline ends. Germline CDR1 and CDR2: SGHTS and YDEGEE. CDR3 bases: TGTGCCAGCAGCTTGCTCCGGAGCTATGGCTACACCTTC. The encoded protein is CASSLLRSYGYTF.

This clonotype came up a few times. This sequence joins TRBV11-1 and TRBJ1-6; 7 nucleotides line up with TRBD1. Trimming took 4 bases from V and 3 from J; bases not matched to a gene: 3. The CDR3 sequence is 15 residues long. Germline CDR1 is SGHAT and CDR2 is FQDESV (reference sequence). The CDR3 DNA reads TGTGCCAGCAGCTCGGGACAGATCTATAATTCACCCCTCCACTTT. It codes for CASSSGQIYNSPLHF.

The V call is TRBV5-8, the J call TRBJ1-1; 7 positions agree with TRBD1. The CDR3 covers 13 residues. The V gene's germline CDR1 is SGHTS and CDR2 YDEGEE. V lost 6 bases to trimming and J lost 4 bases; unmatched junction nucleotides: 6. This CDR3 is CASTRSGGTEAFF. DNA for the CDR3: TGTGCCAGCACCCGATCAGGGGGCACTGAAGCTTTCTTT.

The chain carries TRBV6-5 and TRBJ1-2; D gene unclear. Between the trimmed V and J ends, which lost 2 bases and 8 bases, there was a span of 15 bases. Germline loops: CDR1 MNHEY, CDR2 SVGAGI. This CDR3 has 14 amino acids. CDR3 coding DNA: TGTGCCAGCAGTTACCTATCGCAGGCTCTCGGCTACACCTTC. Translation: CASSYLSQALGYTF.

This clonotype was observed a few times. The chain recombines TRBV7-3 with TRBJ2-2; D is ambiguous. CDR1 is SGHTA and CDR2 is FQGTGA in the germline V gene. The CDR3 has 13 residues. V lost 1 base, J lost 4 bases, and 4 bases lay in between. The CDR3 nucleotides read TGTGCCAGCAGCTTAAAACCCACCGGGGAGCTGTTTTTT. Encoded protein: CASSLKPTGELFF.

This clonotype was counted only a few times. The chain's CDR3 is CASSYSWGQFYEQYF. DNA for the CDR3: TGTGCCAGCAGTTACTCGTGGGGACAGTTCTACGAGCAGTACTTC. The chain has TRBV6-5 and TRBJ2-7; TRBD1 matches at 7 bases. The CDR3 loop spans 15 amino acids. V gave up 0 bases and J gave up 3 bases; unmatched junction bases: 5. Per the germline V gene, CDR1 is MNHEY and CDR2 is SVGAGI.

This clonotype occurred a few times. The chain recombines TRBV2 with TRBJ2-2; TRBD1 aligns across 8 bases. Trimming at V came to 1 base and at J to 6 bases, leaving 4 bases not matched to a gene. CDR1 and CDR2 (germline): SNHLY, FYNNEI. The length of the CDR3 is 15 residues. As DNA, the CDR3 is TGTGCCAGCAGTGAAGGGGCAGGGGGCGCCGGGGAGCTGTTTTTT. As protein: CASSEGAGGAGELFF.

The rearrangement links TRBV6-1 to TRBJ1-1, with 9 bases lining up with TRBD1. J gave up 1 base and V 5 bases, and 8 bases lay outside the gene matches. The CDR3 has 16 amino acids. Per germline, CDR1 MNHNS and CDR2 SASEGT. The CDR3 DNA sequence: TGTGCCAGCAGTACCTCCCCGGGACAGGGGAACACTGAAGCTTTCTTT. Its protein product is CASSTSPGQGNTEAFF.

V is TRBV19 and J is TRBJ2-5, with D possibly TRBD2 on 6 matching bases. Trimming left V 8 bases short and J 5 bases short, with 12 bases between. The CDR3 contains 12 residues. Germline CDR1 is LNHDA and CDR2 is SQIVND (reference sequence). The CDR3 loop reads CASRAGPETQYF. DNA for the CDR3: TGTGCCAGTCGGGCGGGGCCGGAGACCCAGTACTTC.

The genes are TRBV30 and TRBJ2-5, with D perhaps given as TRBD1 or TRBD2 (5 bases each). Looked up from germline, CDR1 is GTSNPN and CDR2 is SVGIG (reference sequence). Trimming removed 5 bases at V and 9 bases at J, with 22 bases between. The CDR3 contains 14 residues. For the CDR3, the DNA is TGTGCCTGGGAAACCGGGACCGCGGTTACGGCCCAGTACTTC. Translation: CAWETGTAVTAQYF.

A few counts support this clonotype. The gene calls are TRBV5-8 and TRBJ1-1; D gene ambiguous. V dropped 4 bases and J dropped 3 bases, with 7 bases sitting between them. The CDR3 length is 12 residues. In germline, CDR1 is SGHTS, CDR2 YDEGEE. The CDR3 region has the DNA TGTGCCAGCAGCCCAAGGGACACTGAAGCTTTCTTT. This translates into CASSPRDTEAFF.

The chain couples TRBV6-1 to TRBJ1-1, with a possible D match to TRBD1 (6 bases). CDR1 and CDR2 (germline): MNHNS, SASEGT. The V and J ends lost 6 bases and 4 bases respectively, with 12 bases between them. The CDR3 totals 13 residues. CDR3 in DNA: TGTGCCAGCAGCTTAGGGGGACCCACTGAAGCTTTCTTT. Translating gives CASSLGGPTEAFF.

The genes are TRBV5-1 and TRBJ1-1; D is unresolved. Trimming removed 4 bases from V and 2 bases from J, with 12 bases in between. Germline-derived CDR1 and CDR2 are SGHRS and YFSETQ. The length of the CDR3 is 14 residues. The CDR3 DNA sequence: TGCGCCAGCAGCCCCCCTGGGATCAACACTGAAGCTTTCTTT. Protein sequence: CASSPPGINTEAFF.

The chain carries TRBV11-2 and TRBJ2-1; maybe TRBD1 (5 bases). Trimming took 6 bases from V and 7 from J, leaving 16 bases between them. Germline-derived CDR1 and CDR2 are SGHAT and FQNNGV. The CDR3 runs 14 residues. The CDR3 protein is CASRVPGIPNEQFF. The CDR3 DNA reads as TGTGCCAGCAGGGTTCCAGGGATCCCTAATGAGCAGTTCTTC.

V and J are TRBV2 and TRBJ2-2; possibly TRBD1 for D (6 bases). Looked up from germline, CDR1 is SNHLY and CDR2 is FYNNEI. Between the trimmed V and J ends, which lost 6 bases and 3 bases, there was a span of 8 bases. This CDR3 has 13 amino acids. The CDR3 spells CASRQGYTGELFF. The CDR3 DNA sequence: TGTGCCAGCAGACAGGGATACACCGGGGAGCTGTTTTTT.

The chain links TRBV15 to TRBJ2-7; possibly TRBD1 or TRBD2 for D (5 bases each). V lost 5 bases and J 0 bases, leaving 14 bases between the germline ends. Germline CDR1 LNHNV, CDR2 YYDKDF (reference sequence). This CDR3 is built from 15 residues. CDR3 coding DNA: TGTGCCACCAGCTCCCGGGACGCAAGCTCCTACGAGCAGTACTTC. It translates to CATSSRDASSYEQYF.

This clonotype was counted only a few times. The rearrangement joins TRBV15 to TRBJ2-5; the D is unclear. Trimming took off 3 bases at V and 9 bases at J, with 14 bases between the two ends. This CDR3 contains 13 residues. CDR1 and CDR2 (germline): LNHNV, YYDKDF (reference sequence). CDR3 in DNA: TGTGCCACCAGCAGTAATTCTCCCGTCTCCCAGTACTTC. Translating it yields CATSSNSPVSQYF.